The next 23 T cell receptor beta chains were all read from a single sample in a study of cytomegalovirus exposure and HLA in healthy donors. The PCR used 60 Vbeta and 13 Jbeta primers. Sequencing was performed with immunoSEQ multiplex PCR; in TCRdb, only in-frame clones are kept and a portion is missing. The sample lists some 90,000 clones; 65% were seen once. Sample: PBMCs. The receptor source for this set is a boy younger than 18 in good health and CMV-seropositive.

This clone was recorded a few times. The CDR3 reads CASSPPGLETQYF. DNA of the CDR3: TGTGCCAGCAGCCCCCCGGGTCTGGAGACCCAGTACTTC. The chain has TRBV9 and TRBJ2-5, with D unresolved. The CDR3 extends over 13 amino acids. Germline V gives CDR1 SGDLS, CDR2 YYNGEE. Trimming pared 4 bases from V and 5 bases from J, leaving 12 bases between.

V is TRBV15 and J is TRBJ2-3; weak D call: TRBD2 (6 bases). This CDR3 region has 15 residues. Trimming pared 0 bases from V and 0 bases from J, leaving 7 bases between. Germline lookup yields CDR1 LNHNV and CDR2 YYDKDF (reference sequence). This CDR3 is CATSRDGGSTDTQYF. The CDR3 nucleotides read TGTGCCACCAGCAGAGACGGAGGGAGCACAGATACGCAGTATTTT.

CDR3 protein: CASSLARQPSHEQYF. In nucleotides, the CDR3 is TGTGCCAGCAGCTTAGCGCGGCAACCTTCCCACGAGCAGTACTTC. The chain uses TRBV7-2 and TRBJ2-7; D ambiguous. The CDR3 consists of 15 residues. Trimming took 0 bases from V and 5 from J, leaving 14 bases between them. Per germline, CDR1 SGHTA and CDR2 FQGNSA. The whole variable domain, filled in from reference TRBV7-2 and TRBJ2-7, reads GAGVSQSPSNKVTEKGKDVELRCDPISGHTALYWYRQSLGQGLEFLIYFQGNSAPDKSGLPSDRFSAERTGGSVSTLTIQRTQQEDSAVYLCASSLARQPSHEQYFGPGTRLTVT.

The sample holds one count of this clone. The chain uses TRBV9 and TRBJ2-3; 7 positions match TRBD2. The V gene end was trimmed by 0 bases and the J gene end by 4 bases; junction bases not matched to a gene: 14. Germline V gene data show CDR1 as SGDLS and CDR2 as YYNGEE. The CDR3 contains 18 residues. CDR3 coding DNA: TGTGCCAGCAGCGTAGCTAAGGTGTCTAGCGGAAAGGCAGATACGCAGTATTTT. Translated: CASSVAKVSSGKADTQYF.

Worth noting for this clone: At one end, the junction sequence differs from germline, possibly due to a read error. This chain joins TRBV5-4 and TRBJ1-2, with 7 bases that match TRBD1. The CDR3 sequence is 16 residues long. Germline V gene lookup returns CDR1 SGHNT and CDR2 YYREEE (reference sequence). The CDR3 DNA sequence: TGTGCCAGCAGCGGGGGACACAGGGGATTGGACTATGGCTACCCCTTC. It specifies CASSGGHRGLDYGYPF.

Regarding this clone: Its ends do not fully match the called genes, so a read error is possible. The chain couples TRBV6-5 to TRBJ1-2; 8 bases are shared with TRBD1. Germline values: CDR1 MNHEY, CDR2 SVGAGI. The CDR3 sequence is 14 residues long. The CDR3 DNA reads TGTGCCAGCAGTTTGCAGGGGGCCCGATATGGCTACCCCTTC. Amino acid sequence: CASSLQGARYGYPF.

This clone was counted between two and nine times. This sequence joins TRBV2 and TRBJ2-7, with 9 bases that match TRBD1. Trimming cost V 5 bases and J 2 bases; bases outside gene matches: 7. The CDR3 spans 15 residues. Germline CDR1 and CDR2: SNHLY and FYNNEI. The CDR3 DNA sequence: TGTGCCAGCAGTCCCCCCCGGGACAGGGCCTACGAGCAGTACTTC. Its translation: CASSPPRDRAYEQYF.

There are a few counts of this clone. This rearrangement joins TRBV7-9 to TRBJ2-3; TRBD2 matches at 11 bases. J lost 2 bases, V lost 0 bases, and 4 bases had no gene match. The CDR3 is made up of 17 amino acids. CDR1 SEHNR and CDR2 FQNEAQ come from the germline V gene (reference sequence). The CDR3 nucleotides are TGTGCCAGCAGCTTAGCGGGACTAGCGGAGTCCACAGATACGCAGTATTTT. Translating it yields CASSLAGLAESTDTQYF. Full variable domain (outside the CDR3, taken from reference TRBV7-9 and TRBJ2-3): DTGVSQNPRHKITKRGQNVTFRCDPISEHNRLYWYRQTLGQGPEFLTYFQNEAQLEKSRLLSDRFSAERPKGSFSTLEIQRTEQGDSAMYLCASSLAGLAESTDTQYFGPGTRLTVL.

The rearrangement joins TRBV2 to TRBJ1-1, with 7 bases that match TRBD1. The germline CDR1 and CDR2 sequences are SNHLY and FYNNEI. The CDR3 contains 13 residues. With 5 bases clipped from V and 4 bases from J, the junction kept 4 bases outside the gene matches. CDR3 sequence (DNA): TGTGCCAGCAGTAATGCAGGGGGCACTGAAGCTTTCTTT. Amino acid sequence: CASSNAGGTEAFF.

In the case of this clone: The junction differs from germline at one of its ends, possibly a read error. The chain links TRBV11-2 to TRBJ2-7, with 10 bases that match TRBD2. Germline assignment: CDR1 SGHAT and CDR2 FQNNGV. This CDR3 region has 15 residues. The CDR3 DNA reads TGTGCCAGCAGTTTAGGGACTAGCGAGTTCTACGAGCAGTACTTC. Residues: CASSLGTSEFYEQYF.

The chain carries TRBV19 and TRBJ2-2; TRBD1 matches 10 bases. The length of the CDR3 is 15 residues. J lost 5 bases, V lost 5 bases, and 5 bases had no gene match. CDR1 is LNHDA, CDR2 SQIVND, per germline (reference sequence). The CDR3 is CASSSGTGATGELFF. The CDR3 coding sequence is TGTGCCAGTAGTTCCGGGACAGGGGCGACCGGGGAGCTGTTTTTT.

The CDR3 DNA reads TGTGCCAGCAGCTCGGTAGGGGCGGATACGCAGTATTTT. Protein product: CASSSVGADTQYF. This chain uses TRBV7-2 with TRBJ2-3; possibly TRBD1 for D (5 bases). The CDR3 is 13 amino acids. V was cut by 4 bases and J by 6 bases, with 11 bases left in between. Germline V gene data show CDR1 as SGHTA and CDR2 as FQGNSA. Complete variable domain (other parts from reference TRBV7-2 and TRBJ2-3): GAGVSQSPSNKVTEKGKDVELRCDPISGHTALYWYRQSLGQGLEFLIYFQGNSAPDKSGLPSDRFSAERTGGSVSTLTIQRTQQEDSAVYLCASSSVGADTQYFGPGTRLTVL.

This clone came up once. This sequence joins TRBV5-8 and TRBJ1-1; the D gene is possibly TRBD1 (6 bases). V lost 0 bases to trimming and J lost 6 bases, with 9 bases between them. Germline V gene data show CDR1 as SGHTS and CDR2 as YDEGEE. This CDR3 is 13 amino acids long. The CDR3 reads CASSLGDNPEAFF. The CDR3 DNA is TGTGCCAGCAGCTTGGGGGACAACCCTGAAGCTTTCTTT. The full variable domain, with the rest looked up from reference TRBV5-8 and TRBJ1-1, is EAGVTQSPTHLIKTRGQQATLRCSPISGHTSVYWYQQALGLGLQFLLWYDEGEERNRGNFPPRFSGRQFPNYSSELNVNALELEDSALYLCASSLGDNPEAFFGQGTRLTVV.

The V and J genes are TRBV5-1 and TRBJ2-7; tentatively, D is TRBD1 (6 bases). With 0 bases removed from V and 0 bases from J, the gap between germline ends came to 13 bases. Per germline, CDR1 SGHRS and CDR2 YFSETQ. This CDR3 has 16 amino acids. CDR3 region: CASSLAGTGISYEQYF. The CDR3 DNA sequence: TGCGCCAGCAGCTTGGCCGGTACAGGGATCTCCTACGAGCAGTACTTC.

V and J are TRBV5-1 and TRBJ2-7, with D maybe TRBD1 (6 bases). Germline lookup yields CDR1 SGHRS and CDR2 YFSETQ. V dropped 0 bases and J dropped 3 bases, with 16 bases sitting between them. This CDR3 is 16 amino acids long. The CDR3 is CASSLATGLYGYEQYF. Here the CDR3 DNA reads TGCGCCAGCAGCTTGGCCACAGGGTTATATGGCTACGAGCAGTACTTC.

V usage is TRBV28 and J usage is TRBJ1-4, with a weak D call TRBD1 (5 bases). The CDR3 totals 15 residues. V gave up 1 base and J gave up 6 bases, with 12 bases separating them. The V gene's germline CDR1 is MDHEN and CDR2 SYDVKM. The CDR3 region is CASSLFQGGDEKLFF. The DNA of the CDR3 is TGTGCCAGCAGTTTATTTCAGGGAGGGGATGAAAAACTGTTTTTT. Together with reference TRBV28 and TRBJ1-4, the CDR3 gives the full variable domain: DVKVTQSSRYLVKRTGEKVFLECVQDMDHENMFWYRQDPGLGLRLIYFSYDVKMKEKGDIPEGYSVSREKKERFSLILESASTNQTSMYLCASSLFQGGDEKLFFGSGTQLSVL.

The rearrangement uses TRBV7-2 and TRBJ2-7; TRBD1 might be the D (7 bases). Germline loops: CDR1 SGHTA, CDR2 FQGNSA. V lost 0 bases and J 2 bases, leaving 14 bases between the germline ends. The CDR3 spans 16 residues. CDR3 sequence reads: CASSLAGRGAPYEQYF. DNA of the CDR3: TGTGCCAGCAGCTTAGCGGGCAGGGGGGCTCCCTACGAGCAGTACTTC.

The chain uses TRBV7-6 and TRBJ2-7; D unclear. V was trimmed by 8 bases and J by 6 bases, leaving 14 bases between them. Per the germline V gene, CDR1 is SGHVS and CDR2 is FNYEAQ. The CDR3 has 12 amino acids. The DNA for the CDR3 is TGTGCCAGCTCCCTCCGCGGCCGCGAGCAGTACTTC. Amino acids: CASSLRGREQYF.

This clone was detected a few times. The chain couples TRBV29-1 to TRBJ2-7, with D tentatively TRBD1 (5 bases). CDR3 length: 13 amino acids. Germline V gene data show CDR1 as SQVTM and CDR2 as ANQGSEA. Between the trimmed V and J ends, which lost 6 bases and 4 bases, there was a span of 16 bases. The CDR3 nucleotides read TGCAGCGTCAAGGGGTCGGGCTGGTACGAGCAGTACTTC. As protein: CSVKGSGWYEQYF.

This clone was counted a few times. The chain is built from TRBV6-5 and TRBJ2-3; 7 bases match TRBD2. J lost 8 bases, V lost 5 bases, and 4 bases had no gene match. This CDR3 has 12 residues. Germline V gene data show CDR1 as MNHEY and CDR2 as SVGAGI. The CDR3 sequence: CASSLRGSTQYF. The DNA of the CDR3 is TGTGCCAGCAGTCTGCGGGGGAGTACGCAGTATTTT.

This clone has a handful of counts. The chain carries TRBV19 and TRBJ2-3; D is possibly TRBD1 (7 bases). Trimming stripped 6 bases from V and 1 base from J, with 23 bases between. Germline-derived CDR1 and CDR2 are LNHDA and SQIVND (reference sequence). The CDR3 is 18 residues long. CDR3 nucleotides: TGTGCCAGTAGCAGGCGACAGGGAGGAACGGGAGGCACAGATACGCAGTATTTT. It yields the protein CASSRRQGGTGGTDTQYF.

This chain links TRBV5-1 with TRBJ2-2; TRBD2 matches at 8 bases. Germline assignment: CDR1 SGHRS and CDR2 YFSETQ. The CDR3 covers 15 residues. Trimming at V came to 0 bases and at J to 3 bases, leaving 1 base not matched to a gene. In DNA, the CDR3 is TGCGCCAGCAGCTTGGTACTAGCGGACACCGGGGAGCTGTTTTTT. Protein sequence: CASSLVLADTGELFF.

This chain uses TRBV5-1 with TRBJ1-6, with 7 bases identical to TRBD1. The CDR3 has 15 residues. Germline CDR1 reads SGHRS; CDR2 reads YFSETQ. Trimming at V came to 4 bases and at J to 10 bases, leaving 11 bases not matched to a gene. The CDR3 loop is CASSGDRINSSPLHF. Here the CDR3 DNA reads TGCGCCAGCAGCGGGGACAGAATAAATTCGTCACCCCTCCACTTT.